This T cell receptor beta chain was obtained from a study of PD-1 blockade in classical Hodgkin lymphoma. About the research overall: Intravenous nivolumab at 3 mg/kg was given to patients every 2 weeks. Broader study findings: Factors driving the repertoire differences, possibly disease activity or prior therapy, remain undefined.

Notes on this clone: The antigen is unknown.

TCRdb's table, derived via immunoSEQ multiplex PCR, lists solely in-frame clones and lacks some. The sample carries 70,000 to 80,000 clones, roughly 91% recorded once. Brentuximab vedotin exposure varied among the patients, all of whom had relapsed after autologous stem cell transplantation. This clonotype was sampled from a human donor with classical Hodgkin lymphoma. The source was peripheral blood mononuclear cells (PBMCs), collected at baseline.

The CDR3 is CASSPRRLVEETQYF. DNA for the CDR3: TGTGCCAGCAGCCCGCGGAGGCTCGTGGAAGAGACCCAGTACTTC. The V and J genes are TRBV7-3 and TRBJ2-5; perhaps TRBD2 as D (5 bases). V was clipped by 5 bases and J by 3 bases, with 16 bases between them. The germline CDR1 and CDR2 sequences are SGHTA and FQGTGA. This CDR3 comprises 15 residues.